The rows below give T cell receptor beta chains drawn from one sample of a study of shared clonotypes between healthy human individuals. Method: immunoSEQ multiplex PCR; TCRdb's copy keeps in-frame clones and lacks some. The data show a few million clones, 93% seen once. Sequenced sample: naive CD8+ T cells from PBMCs. These receptors all come from a man between 18 and 29 years old in good health. Some clones in this sample may be carry-over from other donors' samples. The CDR3 runs from the conserved cysteine through the conserved F or W. A D gene is named only where the DNA matches it firmly. The size entry is marked missing in some rows and otherwise reads once, few, many or a size class.

len,j_gene,abundance,v_gene,d_gene,CDR3aa,CDR3nt
15,TRBJ1-5,NA,TRBV11-2,NA,CASSLNRNSNQPQHF,TGTGCCAGCAGCTTAAACAGAAATAGCAATCAGCCCCAGCATTTT
14,TRBJ2-7,NA,TRBV13,NA,CASSTGLWSGEQYF,TGTGCCAGCAGTACGGGACTGTGGTCTGGAGAGCAGTACTTC
17,TRBJ2-7,few,TRBV7-6,TRBD1,CASSLTVTGTGEYEQYF,TGTGCCAGCAGCTTAACGGTGACCGGGACAGGCGAATACGAGCAGTACTTC
13,TRBJ2-2,NA,TRBV19,NA,CASSIPSAGELFF,TGTGCCAGTAGTATCCCAAGCGCCGGGGAGCTGTTTTTT
13,TRBJ2-5,NA,TRBV19,TRBD1,CAAAQGAGETQYF,TGTGCCGCTGCCCAGGGGGCAGGAGAGACCCAGTACTTC
13,TRBJ1-1,few,TRBV29-1,NA,CSIPGGMNTEAFF,TGCAGCATACCAGGAGGCATGAACACTGAAGCTTTCTTT
15,TRBJ1-3,NA,TRBV6-6,TRBD1,CASSYVGDRGYTIYF,TGTGCCAGCAGTTACGTAGGGGACAGGGGGTACACCATATATTTT
13,TRBJ1-1,NA,TRBV9,NA,CASSVDGAPEAFF,TGTGCCAGCAGCGTAGACGGGGCACCTGAAGCTTTCTTT
13,TRBJ2-7,NA,TRBV9,TRBD1,CASSAGQGSEQYF,TGTGCCAGCAGCGCCGGACAGGGCAGCGAGCAGTACTTC
15,TRBJ2-1,NA,TRBV28,NA,CASSASWVSYNEQFF,TGTGCCAGCAGTGCTAGTTGGGTCTCCTACAATGAGCAGTTCTTC
12,TRBJ1-1,few,TRBV2,NA,CASFRGWAEAFF,TGTGCCAGCTTCCGGGGGTGGGCTGAAGCTTTCTTT
14,TRBJ1-3,NA,TRBV28,NA,CASSLSFGGNTIYF,TGTGCCAGCAGTTTATCTTTTGGAGGAAACACCATATATTTT
14,TRBJ1-1,NA,TRBV7-9,TRBD1,CASSSPRGENEAFF,TGTGCCAGCAGTTCCCCCAGGGGGGAAAATGAAGCTTTCTTT
15,TRBJ1-5,NA,TRBV19,NA,CASMIGRNSNQPQHF,TGTGCCAGTATGATAGGGCGCAATAGCAATCAGCCCCAGCATTTT
13,TRBJ1-1,NA,TRBV11-2,NA,CASSFTSNTEAFF,TGTGCCAGCAGCTTCACATCGAACACTGAAGCTTTCTTT
18,TRBJ2-3,NA,TRBV28,TRBD2,CASSRGLAGGASTDTQYF,TGTGCCAGCAGCCGTGGACTAGCGGGAGGTGCTAGCACAGATACGCAGTATTTT
15,TRBJ2-7,NA,TRBV4-3,TRBD2,CASSQVTSGAYEQYF,TGCGCCAGCAGCCAAGTTACTAGCGGGGCCTACGAGCAGTACTTC
15,TRBJ2-7,NA,TRBV5-1,NA,CASSLVEGSIYEQYF,TGCGCCAGCAGCTTGGTTGAGGGATCCATTTACGAGCAGTACTTC
15,TRBJ2-5,NA,TRBV4-3,NA,CASSQDDGGWETQYF,TGCGCCAGCAGCCAAGACGACGGGGGTTGGGAGACCCAGTACTTC
15,TRBJ2-7,NA,TRBV27,NA,CASSFVGPSSYEQYF,TGTGCCAGCAGTTTCGTGGGACCAAGCTCCTACGAGCAGTACTTC
16,TRBJ2-5,NA,TRBV10-3,TRBD2,CAISMPTSGGEETQYF,TGTGCCATCAGTATGCCTACTAGCGGGGGGGAGGAGACCCAGTACTTC
12,TRBJ2-1,NA,TRBV9,NA,CASSDTYNEQFF,TGTGCCAGCAGCGACACATACAATGAGCAGTTCTTC
16,TRBJ2-5,once,TRBV4-2,TRBD2,CASSQETSGYQETQYF,TGTGCCAGCAGCCAAGAGACTAGCGGGTATCAAGAGACCCAGTACTTC
13,TRBJ2-1,NA,TRBV14,NA,CASSQGFANEQFF,TGTGCCAGCAGCCAAGGCTTCGCGAATGAGCAGTTCTTC
14,TRBJ1-2,NA,TRBV30,TRBD1,CAWSVHGTADGYTF,TGTGCCTGGAGTGTACACGGGACAGCCGACGGCTACACCTTC
15,TRBJ1-3,NA,TRBV10-3,NA,CAISESPPSGNTIYF,TGTGCCATCAGTGAGTCGCCCCCGTCTGGAAACACCATATATTTT
16,TRBJ1-3,NA,TRBV10-3,NA,CAISGVLGGLRHTIYF,TGTGCCATCAGTGGCGTCTTGGGGGGCCTAAGGCACACCATATATTTT
17,TRBJ2-3,NA,TRBV29-1,NA,CSVEVWSLHTSTDTQYF,TGCAGCGTTGAAGTCTGGTCTTTACATACTAGCACAGATACGCAGTATTTT
15,TRBJ1-1,NA,TRBV9,NA,CASSVEAGLNTEAFF,TGTGCCAGCAGCGTAGAGGCGGGGTTGAACACTGAAGCTTTCTTT
13,TRBJ1-5,NA,TRBV6-1,NA,CASSGRDGQPQHF,TGTGCCAGCAGTGGACGGGACGGCCAGCCCCAGCATTTT
15,TRBJ2-7,NA,TRBV11-2,NA,CASSPWQGPLYEQYF,TGTGCCAGCAGCCCCTGGCAGGGACCACTCTACGAGCAGTACTTC
15,TRBJ1-3,NA,TRBV27,NA,CASSLRGNSGNTIYF,TGTGCCAGCAGTTTAAGGGGGAACTCTGGAAACACCATATATTTT
14,TRBJ1-1,NA,TRBV18,TRBD1,CASSLDRGNTEAFF,TGTGCCAGCTCCTTGGACAGGGGAAACACTGAAGCTTTCTTT
14,TRBJ1-4,once,TRBV19,TRBD1,CASSMGQGQEKLFF,TGTGCCAGTAGTATGGGACAGGGGCAAGAAAAACTGTTTTTT
14,TRBJ1-1,NA,TRBV28,NA,CASSLSILNTEAFF,TGTGCCAGCAGTTTAAGTATTTTGAACACTGAAGCTTTCTTT
11,TRBJ2-1,NA,TRBV6-5,NA,CASRLGREQFF,TGTGCCAGCAGGCTTGGCCGGGAGCAGTTCTTC
13,TRBJ1-4,once,TRBV6-6,NA,CASSSRTGMQLFF,TGTGCCAGCAGTTCCCGGACGGGCATGCAACTGTTTTTT
17,TRBJ2-5,NA,TRBV5-1,TRBD2,CASSFGTSGTYQETQYF,TGCGCCAGCAGCTTCGGGACTAGCGGGACGTACCAAGAGACCCAGTACTTC